This TCR beta chain was captured in a study of cytotoxic CD8 clonotypes in ibrutinib-treated CLL. Study in general: Patient counts were about 12 relapsed/refractory, roughly 15 treatment-naive and about 17 IGHV unmutated. Study observations and caveats: Once treatment began, public clonotypes, which were uncommon, contracted or stayed stable.

This clone was recorded only once. Its matching antigen is unknown. Germline V CDR1 and CDR2: MNHNY, SVGAGI (reference sequence). The V end lost 8 bases, the J end lost 1 base, and 18 bases lay between the germline ends. The CDR3 sequence is 15 residues long. TCRdb's table, derived via immunoSEQ multiplex PCR, lists solely in-frame clones and lacks some. The sample consists of about 76,000 clones, over 80% of them appearing once. This clonotype was sampled from a human donor with chronic lymphocytic leukemia. The chain has TRBV6-6 and TRBJ2-7; D is perhaps TRBD1 (5 bases). The input for sequencing was PBMCs, taken after 24 months of ibrutinib treatment. The CDR3 is CASGPFDSSSYEQYF. CDR3 bases: TGTGCCAGCGGCCCCTTCGACAGTTCTTCCTACGAGCAGTACTTC.